This T cell receptor (beta chain) originates from a study of T cells expressing NK-cell markers. Study at large: Cells sorted as CD3+CD56+NKG2C+, CD3+CD56+NKG2C- and CD3+CD56-NKG2C+ T cells supplied the TCR beta repertoires. Seropositivity for HCMV was found in seven of the eight sequenced donors, with one seronegative.

A remark on this clonotype: The antigen remains undetermined.

The CDR3 spans 16 residues. The germline V gene has CDR1 SGHTA and CDR2 FQGTGA. From the 5' RACE reads, TCRdb lists one entry per CDR3 protein and no DNA. The table counts 200,000 to 300,000 distinct CDR3 sequences; around 4.3% lies in the top ten. Study results and caveats: The leading position in the CD3+CD56-NKG2C+ fraction of a handful of donors also went to these clonotypes. HCMV specificity of expanded NKG2C+ T cell clones remained unclear.

The chain is built from TRBV7-3 and TRBJ2-1; the D call of TRBD2 rests on TCRdb alone, since no DNA is present to check it. The sequence was obtained from a woman between 18 and 70 years old in good health. Sequenced material: blood T cells: a sorted CD56 or NKG2C T cell subset, CD4+ or CD8+ T cells, or bulk PBMC T cells (not recorded which). The CDR3: CASSLVSGLPGNEQFF.